Below, 20 T cell receptor beta chains from the same sample are listed, as sequenced in a study of blood T cell repertoires in COVID-19 (dated by TCRdb to 2020 to 2021). Library preparation used the immunoSEQ multiplex PCR assay. TCRdb holds this immuneACCESS table with in-frame rearrangements only. Some clones are missing; in checked studies, unresolved V genes explain under half, and the rest has no known cause. A total of 270,000 or so clones appear in this sample, about nine tenths of them only once. Of the sample, approximately 12% is held by the ten largest clones. The sequenced sample was peripheral blood. Receptors were obtained from a woman aged 25 to 39 with COVID-19, enrolled during active disease.

This chain joins TRBV10-2 and TRBJ2-1, with 10 bases matching TRBD1. Germline-derived CDR1 and CDR2 are WSHSY and SAAADI. The ends lost 6 bases at V and 5 bases at J; junction bases unmatched: 4. The CDR3 has 14 residues. CDR3 nucleotides: TGCGCCAGCAGCGCCGGGACAGGGGACAATGAGCAGTTCTTC. Protein product: CASSAGTGDNEQFF.

The chain employs TRBV5-1 and TRBJ1-4, with 7 bases fitting TRBD1. The germline gives CDR1 SGHRS, CDR2 YFSETQ. The junction had 9 bases not matched to a gene; V was cut back by 2 bases and J by 5 bases. CDR3 length: 16 amino acids. The CDR3 DNA is TGCGCCAGCAGCTTTTTGGGGGGACAGAGAAATGAAAAACTGTTTTTT. Protein sequence: CASSFLGGQRNEKLFF.

This rearrangement joins TRBV6-5 to TRBJ1-1; 7 nucleotides match TRBD1. Looked up from germline, CDR1 is MNHEY and CDR2 is SVGAGI. The CDR3 loop spans 15 amino acids. The ends lost 0 bases at V and 6 bases at J; junction bases unmatched: 7. In nucleotides, the CDR3 is TGTGCCAGCAGTTACTCAACAGGGGCCGTCGCTGAAGCTTTCTTT. Amino acids: CASSYSTGAVAEAFF.

The chain employs TRBV7-9 and TRBJ2-2; the match to TRBD1 covers 9 bases. V lost 2 bases, J lost 5 bases, and 6 bases stayed unmatched. Germline V lookup: CDR1 SEHNR, CDR2 FQNEAQ (reference sequence). CDR3 length: 16 residues. CDR3 nucleotides: TGTGCCAGCAGCTTACAAAACAGGGGGCGAACCGGGGAGCTGTTTTTT. Protein sequence: CASSLQNRGRTGELFF.

V usage is TRBV29-1 and J usage is TRBJ2-7, with TRBD1 identical over 11 bases. After removal of 6 bases from V and 5 bases from J, the junction contained 6 bases not matched to a gene. Germline V gives CDR1 SQVTM, CDR2 ANQGSEA. The CDR3 is 13 residues long. In nucleotides, the CDR3 is TGCAGCGTGTCCGGGACAGGGGGGGACGAGCAGTACTTC. Translation: CSVSGTGGDEQYF.

This rearrangement joins TRBV5-4 to TRBJ1-1; 7 bases are a match to TRBD1. In germline, CDR1 is SGHNT, CDR2 YYREEE (reference sequence). The CDR3 spans 15 residues. V gave up 4 bases and J gave up 1 base; unmatched junction bases: 7. Written as DNA, the CDR3 is TGTGCCAGCAGCGGAAACAGGGGCGGGAACACTGAAGCTTTCTTT. The encoded protein is CASSGNRGGNTEAFF.

Here the CDR3 reads CASSQGGVPGLTPRYF. The CDR3 DNA is TGTGCCAGCAGCCAAGGGGGGGTCCCGGGACTGACCCCTAGGTACTTC. The genes are TRBV3-1 (or the pseudogene TRBV3-2) and TRBJ2-7; tentative D call: TRBD2 (6 bases). Trimming shortened V by 1 base and J by 12 bases, and 25 bases separated the two germline ends. This CDR3 is built from 16 residues. CDR1 LGHDT and CDR2 YNNKEL come from the germline V gene (reference sequence).

This chain joins TRBV7-8 and TRBJ2-7; perhaps TRBD1 as D (5 bases). Trimming took 3 bases from V and 4 from J, leaving 13 bases between them. CDR1 is SGHVS and CDR2 is FQNEAQ in the germline V gene. The CDR3 runs to 14 residues. The CDR3 spells CASSFQGFDYEQYF. The DNA for the CDR3 is TGTGCCAGCAGCTTTCAGGGTTTCGATTACGAGCAGTACTTC.

This chain joins TRBV5-6 and TRBJ1-5; 7 bases are shared with TRBD1. The trim removed 0 bases at V and 7 bases at J, leaving 7 bases unmatched. The CDR3 runs to 15 residues. CDR1 is SGHDT, CDR2 YYEEEE, per germline. The CDR3 loop is CASSLGQGGWQPQHF. DNA for the CDR3: TGTGCCAGCAGCTTGGGACAGGGAGGCTGGCAGCCCCAGCATTTT.

J is TRBJ1-2 and V is TRBV2, with 9 bases aligning to TRBD1. The CDR3 runs 15 residues. Germline CDR1 is SNHLY and CDR2 is FYNNEI. J was trimmed by 4 bases and V by 6 bases; bases with no gene match: 9. CDR3 coding DNA: TGTGCCAGCAGGCGGACGGACAGGGGCCTCTATGGCTACACCTTC. Amino acids: CASRRTDRGLYGYTF.

This clone was recorded many times. V is TRBV18 and J is TRBJ1-1, with 11 bases aligning to TRBD1. This CDR3 has 17 residues. Germline V gene data show CDR1 as KGHSH and CDR2 as LQKENI. V gave up 2 bases and J gave up 1 base; unmatched junction bases: 6. The CDR3: CASSPSGTGGRNTEAFF. In nucleotides, the CDR3 is TGTGCCAGCTCACCATCTGGGACAGGGGGGCGGAACACTGAAGCTTTCTTT. Together with reference TRBV18 and TRBJ1-1, the CDR3 gives the full variable domain: NAGVMQNPRHLVRRRGQEARLRCSPMKGHSHVYWYRQLPEEGLKFMVYLQKENIIDESGMPKERFSAEFPKEGPSILRIQQVVRGDSAAYFCASSPSGTGGRNTEAFFGQGTRLTVV.

This clone came up a few times. Here the CDR3 reads CASSLVRGYYEQYF. DNA for the CDR3: TGCGCCAGCAGCTTGGTTCGGGGATACTACGAGCAGTACTTC. The J gene is TRBJ2-7, the V gene TRBV5-1, with a tentative D call TRBD2 (5 bases). Trimming cost V 0 bases and J 3 bases, with 10 bases left between them. CDR1 is SGHRS, CDR2 YFSETQ, per germline. The length of the CDR3 is 14 residues.

This rearrangement joins TRBV29-1 to TRBJ1-1; D perhaps matches TRBD1 (6 bases). CDR3 length: 10 residues. V shed 4 bases and J shed 7 bases, with 7 bases lying between them. CDR1 and CDR2 (germline): SQVTM, ANQGSEA. As DNA, the CDR3 is TGCAGCGTTGGACAGGATGAAGCTTTCTTT. Its translation is CSVGQDEAFF.

The chain employs TRBV5-4 and TRBJ2-3, with TRBD2 identical over 9 bases. Per the germline V gene, CDR1 is SGHNT and CDR2 is YYREEE (reference sequence). The V segment lost 3 bases and the J segment 3 bases; nucleotides outside the gene matches: 8. The CDR3 covers 16 residues. The CDR3 region has the DNA TGTGCCAGCAGCTCAGCGGGACTAGCCCATACAGATACGCAGTATTTT. Amino acids: CASSSAGLAHTDTQYF.

V gene TRBV11-2 combines with J gene TRBJ2-2, with TRBD2 matching over 13 bases. The CDR3 has 17 amino acids. The germline gives CDR1 SGHAT, CDR2 FQNNGV. The junction had 4 bases not matched to a gene; V was cut back by 5 bases and J by 1 base. CDR3 in amino acids: CASSAWTSGGNTGELFF. The CDR3 coding sequence is TGTGCCAGCAGCGCCTGGACTAGCGGGGGGAACACCGGGGAGCTGTTTTTT.

This rearrangement joins TRBV6-5 to TRBJ2-1, with D perhaps matching TRBD2 (6 bases). This CDR3 region has 13 residues. The germline gives CDR1 MNHEY, CDR2 SVGAGI. Trimming cost V 5 bases and J 9 bases, with 14 bases left between them. For the CDR3, the DNA is TGTGCCAGCAGTAGCACGCGGGGAAGTGAGCAGTTCTTC. Translation gives CASSSTRGSEQFF.

This rearrangement joins TRBV6-5 to TRBJ1-2; 9 bases are a match to TRBD1. This CDR3 region has 13 residues. Germline CDR1 MNHEY, CDR2 SVGAGI. Losses at the gene ends were 7 bases for V and 8 bases for J; bases not matched to a gene: 8. This CDR3 is CASIQIGQGGYTF. CDR3 nucleotide sequence: TGTGCCAGCATCCAGATAGGACAGGGGGGCTACACCTTC.

The rearrangement joins TRBV5-1 to TRBJ2-5, with a possible D match to TRBD2 (7 bases). Germline loops: CDR1 SGHRS, CDR2 YFSETQ. The V and J ends lost 3 bases and 4 bases respectively, with 22 bases between them. CDR3 length: 17 residues. CDR3 loop: CASSWLAVGGPSETQYF. As DNA, the CDR3 is TGCGCCAGCAGCTGGTTAGCAGTGGGGGGGCCCTCAGAGACCCAGTACTTC.

This chain connects TRBV5-1 to TRBJ1-2; possibly TRBD1 for D (6 bases). CDR1 is SGHRS, CDR2 YFSETQ, per germline. The CDR3 runs 17 residues. The V end was cut by 0 bases, the J end by 6 bases, with 21 bases between. The CDR3 reads CASSLAPWEQGTNGYTF. CDR3 in DNA: TGCGCCAGCAGCTTGGCCCCGTGGGAGCAGGGGACGAATGGCTACACCTTC. Combining the CDR3 with reference TRBV5-1 and TRBJ1-2 gives the whole variable domain KAGVTQTPRYLIKTRGQQVTLSCSPISGHRSVSWYQQTPGQGLQFLFEYFSETQRNKGNFPGRFSGRQFSNSRSEMNVSTLELGDSALYLCASSLAPWEQGTNGYTFGSGTRLTVV.

CDR3 sequence reads: CASTPGLLNTEAFF. The CDR3 DNA follows: TGTGCCAGCACCCCCGGACTCCTGAACACTGAAGCTTTCTTT. The rearrangement links TRBV7-8 to TRBJ1-1; D unresolved. The CDR3 runs to 14 residues. The ends were cut back, 7 bases at V and 0 bases at J, with 12 bases in the middle. In germline, CDR1 is SGHVS, CDR2 FQNEAQ.